What follows are 30 T cell receptor beta chains derived from one specimen sequenced in a study of cytomegalovirus exposure and HLA in healthy donors. In the PCR, 60 Vbeta and 13 Jbeta primers were used. Clones were sequenced by immunoSEQ multiplex PCR, and TCRdb holds only the in-frame ones, with some missing. The sample consists of 240,000 or so clones, more than 75% of them appearing once. The sequenced sample was PBMCs. All receptors derive from a woman in her thirties or forties in good health and CMV-seropositive.

Only one count was recorded for this clone. This rearrangement joins TRBV7-9 to TRBJ2-7; 7 bases are a match to TRBD2. The CDR3 has 18 residues. Germline CDR1 and CDR2: SEHNR and FQNEAQ (reference sequence). Germline trimming cut 1 base from V and 4 bases from J; bases unmatched to any gene: 16. The DNA for the CDR3 is TGTGCCAGCAGCTTAGGGGCGGGGGTCAGCACGTTCCAATACGAGCAGTACTTC. Amino acids: CASSLGAGVSTFQYEQYF.

The chain has TRBV5-6 and TRBJ2-3; D is possibly TRBD1 (5 bases). CDR3 length: 15 amino acids. V lost 0 bases and J 0 bases, leaving 8 bases between the germline ends. CDR1 is SGHDT, CDR2 YYEEEE, per germline. CDR3 bases: TGTGCCAGCAGCTTGGCGTCAGGGAGCACAGATACGCAGTATTTT. This codes for CASSLASGSTDTQYF.

Note on this clone: This CDR3 is also generated by other DNA sequences in the sample. The chain couples TRBV6-6 to TRBJ1-2; 8 bases map to TRBD1. CDR1 is MNHNY and CDR2 is SVGAGI in the germline V gene (reference sequence). There are 14 residues in the CDR3. V gave up 5 bases and J gave up 2 bases; unmatched junction bases: 4. CDR3 in DNA: TGTGCCAGCAGTCAGGGACAGGACAACTATGGCTACACCTTC. Its translation is CASSQGQDNYGYTF.

This clone was observed a single time. V usage is TRBV4-2 and J usage is TRBJ1-2, with 7 bases fitting TRBD1. CDR3 length: 15 amino acids. Germline CDR1 and CDR2: LGHNA and YNFKEQ. Unmatched junction bases numbered 12, after V lost 3 bases and J lost 8 bases. In DNA, the CDR3 is TGTGCCAGCAGCCACGAGTTTCGGGACAGAATGGGCTACACCTTC. This encodes CASSHEFRDRMGYTF.

Concerning this clone: Germline and junction disagree at one end, which may indicate a read error. The CDR3 spells CSSSLADRDFYGYTF. The CDR3 region has the DNA TGTTCCAGCAGCTTAGCGGACAGGGACTTCTATGGCTACACCTTC. The chain links TRBV7-9 to TRBJ1-2; 8 bases line up with TRBD1. CDR1 SEHNR and CDR2 FQNEAQ come from the germline V gene (reference sequence). There are 15 residues in the CDR3.

The rearrangement links TRBV7-2 to TRBJ2-5, with a tentative D call TRBD2 (5 bases). CDR3 length equals 14 residues. V was shortened by 5 bases and J by 11 bases, with 21 bases between the two germline ends. Germline lookup yields CDR1 SGHTA and CDR2 FQGNSA. CDR3 sequence (DNA): TGTGCCAGCAGCGCCGGGAACAGATTTATAGGGCAGTACTTC. As protein: CASSAGNRFIGQYF.

This clone appeared once. This chain connects TRBV30 to TRBJ1-1, with D hard to call. The CDR3 extends over 13 amino acids. V lost 0 bases to trimming and J lost 4 bases, with 9 bases between them. Germline V lookup: CDR1 GTSNPN, CDR2 SVGIG (reference sequence). DNA for the CDR3: TGTGCCTGGAGTGTCGCAGAGGGCACTGAAGCTTTCTTT. It translates to CAWSVAEGTEAFF.

The chain uses TRBV13 and TRBJ2-5, with D maybe TRBD2 (6 bases). Trimming left V 5 bases short and J 9 bases short, with 22 bases between. Germline assignment: CDR1 PRHDT and CDR2 FYEKMQ (reference sequence). The CDR3 spans 15 residues. DNA for the CDR3: TGTGCCAGCAGCCCCCCGGAGGGTCAAAGATTGGCCCAGTACTTC. Amino acids: CASSPPEGQRLAQYF.

The chain combines TRBV7-9 with TRBJ1-4; 12 bases align to TRBD1. J lost 6 bases, V lost 4 bases, and 3 bases had no gene match. Per germline, CDR1 SEHNR and CDR2 FQNEAQ (reference sequence). This CDR3 is 15 amino acids long. DNA for the CDR3: TGTGCCAGCAGCTGGGGACAGGGGGCTGATGAAAAACTGTTTTTT. It translates to CASSWGQGADEKLFF.

The chain has TRBV4-1 and TRBJ1-2, with a weak D call TRBD1 (5 bases). Germline CDR1 MGHRA, CDR2 YSYEKL. V lost 3 bases and J 6 bases, leaving 17 bases between the germline ends. There are 15 residues in the CDR3. In nucleotides, the CDR3 is TGCGCCAGCAGCCATCCTTCGTCAGGGTCGAATGGCTACACCTTC. Protein product: CASSHPSSGSNGYTF.

The table lists this clone with a few counts. Other DNA sequences in the sample encode the same CDR3. The chain couples TRBV10-3 to TRBJ1-1; 9 nucleotides align to TRBD1. Losses at the gene ends were 3 bases for V and 1 base for J; bases not matched to a gene: 3. Germline V lookup: CDR1 ENHRY, CDR2 SYGVKD. CDR3 length: 15 residues. The CDR3 region is CAISDPGQGNTEAFF. CDR3 nucleotide sequence: TGTGCCATCAGTGATCCGGGACAGGGGAACACTGAAGCTTTCTTT.

The CDR3 DNA reads as TGCGCCAGCAGTAAAGGTTCTAGCGGGTCCTACAATGAGCAGTTCTTC. Protein sequence: CASSKGSSGSYNEQFF. The chain recombines TRBV5-1 with TRBJ2-1, with 8 bases matching TRBD2. With V trimmed by 5 bases and J by 1 base, 8 bases remained unmatched. CDR1 and CDR2 from the germline V gene are SGHRS and YFSETQ. The CDR3 runs 16 residues.

This chain uses TRBV25-1 with TRBJ2-3; weak D call: TRBD2 (6 bases). This CDR3 spans 13 amino acids. V was clipped by 3 bases and J by 7 bases, with 11 bases between them. The V gene's germline CDR1 is MGHDK and CDR2 SYGVNS. The CDR3 DNA reads TGTGCCAGCAGTGATTACGGGGGACATACGCAGTATTTT. Its protein is CASSDYGGHTQYF.

V and J are TRBV15 and TRBJ1-4, with TRBD1 identical over 11 bases. This CDR3 is built from 19 residues. In germline, CDR1 is LNHNV, CDR2 YYDKDF (reference sequence). The V gene end was trimmed by 1 base and the J gene end by 0 bases; junction bases not matched to a gene: 7. The CDR3 DNA follows: TGTGCCACCAGCAGAGGGACAGGGGGCGCAGGGCCAACTAATGAAAAACTGTTTTTT. This encodes CATSRGTGGAGPTNEKLFF.

CDR3 in amino acids: CASSQDRPAGGNDEQFF. The CDR3 nucleotides are TGTGCCAGCAGCCAAGATCGTCCAGCGGGGGGGAACGATGAGCAGTTCTTC. The J gene is TRBJ2-1, the V gene TRBV14, with TRBD2 matching over 10 bases. Trimming at V came to 0 bases and at J to 8 bases, leaving 10 bases not matched to a gene. CDR1 and CDR2 from the germline V gene are SGHDN and FVKESK. The CDR3 is made up of 17 amino acids.

This chain uses TRBV10-3 with TRBJ2-5; 7 bases are a match to TRBD1. From germline, CDR1 is ENHRY and CDR2 SYGVKD. The CDR3 is made up of 13 amino acids. The junction had 4 bases not matched to a gene; V was cut back by 4 bases and J by 5 bases. For the CDR3, the DNA is TGTGCCATCAGTGTACAGGGGCGGGAGACCCAGTACTTC. It specifies CAISVQGRETQYF.

This clone was seen a handful of times. V and J are TRBV6-5 and TRBJ1-5; D is uncertain. V lost 8 bases and J 0 bases, leaving 11 bases between the germline ends. The length of the CDR3 is 14 residues. Germline V gene sequence: CDR1 MNHEY, CDR2 SVGAGI. This CDR3 reads CASRRDYSNQPQHF. The CDR3 coding sequence is TGTGCCAGCCGCCGAGATTATAGCAATCAGCCCCAGCATTTT.

The chain is built from TRBV7-3 and TRBJ2-5; possibly TRBD2 for D (6 bases). Germline V CDR1 and CDR2: SGHTA, FQGTGA. The CDR3 has 15 amino acids. Deletions cut 2 bases from V and 5 bases from J, with 15 bases between. CDR3: CASSLVRARGETQYF. The CDR3 DNA sequence: TGTGCCAGCAGCTTAGTCCGGGCACGGGGGGAGACCCAGTACTTC.

J is TRBJ2-7 and V is TRBV29-1, with D tentatively TRBD1 (5 bases). This CDR3 comprises 12 residues. Looked up from germline, CDR1 is SQVTM and CDR2 is ANQGSEA. V shed 6 bases and J shed 3 bases, with 12 bases lying between them. CDR3 in DNA: TGCAGCGTGGGGCCCCGGGTCTACGAGCAGTACTTC. Its protein is CSVGPRVYEQYF.

This clone was observed a handful of times. The V gene is TRBV19, the J gene TRBJ1-3; 7 nucleotides agree with TRBD1. The CDR3 spans 15 residues. The junction had 2 bases not matched to a gene; V was cut back by 1 base and J by 2 bases. Germline V gene lookup returns CDR1 LNHDA and CDR2 SQIVND (reference sequence). As DNA, the CDR3 is TGTGCCAGTAGTATAGTGGGGACAGCTGGAAACACCATATATTTT. Its protein is CASSIVGTAGNTIYF.

The chain uses TRBV5-4 and TRBJ1-2, with D perhaps TRBD1 (6 bases). Trimming removed 0 bases at V and 6 bases at J, with 9 bases between. The CDR3 totals 13 residues. Germline V gene data show CDR1 as SGHNT and CDR2 as YYREEE (reference sequence). CDR3: CASSLAGVDGYTF. In nucleotides, the CDR3 is TGTGCCAGCAGCTTGGCAGGGGTAGATGGCTACACCTTC.

The rearrangement links TRBV7-2 to TRBJ2-1; D unresolved. The CDR3 is 16 amino acids. V was cut by 5 bases and J by 2 bases, with 16 bases left in between. The germline V gene encodes CDR1 SGHTA and CDR2 FQGNSA. CDR3 sequence reads: CASSRALSATYNEQFF. The CDR3 DNA follows: TGTGCCAGCAGCCGAGCGCTGAGCGCGACCTACAATGAGCAGTTCTTC.

The chain employs TRBV4-3 and TRBJ1-1; no reliable D call. V lost 0 bases and J lost 2, with 10 bases in between. Germline V gene data show CDR1 as LGHNA and CDR2 as YSLEER. The CDR3 runs 15 residues. CDR3 loop: CASSQDRGINTEAFF. The CDR3 DNA sequence: TGCGCCAGCAGCCAAGATCGCGGGATCAACACTGAAGCTTTCTTT.

CDR3 protein: CASSQDTGQDTEAFF. In DNA form, the CDR3 reads TGCGCCAGCAGCCAAGATACAGGGCAGGACACTGAAGCTTTCTTT. The V and J genes are TRBV4-3 and TRBJ1-1; tentatively, D is TRBD1 (6 bases). The CDR3 contains 15 residues. Trimming removed 0 bases at V and 3 bases at J, with 11 bases between. CDR1 is LGHNA and CDR2 is YSLEER in the germline V gene.

The J gene is TRBJ2-3, the V gene TRBV5-1; D possibly corresponds to TRBD2 (6 bases). The V end lost 0 bases, the J end lost 2 bases, and 13 bases lay between the germline ends. Germline values: CDR1 SGHRS, CDR2 YFSETQ. The CDR3 is 16 amino acids. Here the CDR3 reads CASSLAMGGITDTQYF. CDR3 DNA sequence: TGCGCCAGCAGCTTGGCAATGGGCGGGATCACAGATACGCAGTATTTT.

The J gene is TRBJ2-3, the V gene TRBV4-1; the match to TRBD2 covers 10 bases. This CDR3 is 17 amino acids long. Trimming at V came to 1 base and at J to 0 bases, leaving 4 bases not matched to a gene. Germline V CDR1 and CDR2: MGHRA, YSYEKL. Here the CDR3 DNA reads TGCGCCAGCAGCCAAGCATCAGCGGGGGGGAGCACAGATACGCAGTATTTT. Encoded protein: CASSQASAGGSTDTQYF.

The chain is built from TRBV5-4 and TRBJ1-2; the match to TRBD1 covers 9 bases. The CDR3 sequence is 19 residues long. Looked up from germline, CDR1 is SGHNT and CDR2 is YYREEE (reference sequence). J lost 1 base, V lost 3 bases, and 16 bases had no gene match. The CDR3 here is CASSSKQRRTGGGNYGYTF. The CDR3 coding sequence is TGTGCCAGCAGCTCGAAGCAAAGACGAACAGGGGGCGGTAACTATGGCTACACCTTC.

The chain joins TRBV18 to TRBJ1-1; D might be TRBD1 (5 bases). V was clipped by 3 bases and J by 4 bases, with 15 bases between them. The CDR3 covers 15 residues. Germline V lookup: CDR1 KGHSH, CDR2 LQKENI. CDR3 coding DNA: TGTGCCAGCTCACCCCGCTCCGGGACTTTCACTGAAGCTTTCTTT. Translating gives CASSPRSGTFTEAFF.

The chain couples TRBV6-5 to TRBJ1-1; 7 bases match TRBD1. The V segment lost 0 bases and the J segment 1 base; nucleotides outside the gene matches: 2. Germline assignment: CDR1 MNHEY and CDR2 SVGAGI. The CDR3 extends over 15 amino acids. CDR3 in amino acids: CASSYSGTANTEAFF. The CDR3 nucleotides are TGTGCCAGCAGTTACTCCGGGACAGCGAACACTGAAGCTTTCTTT.

This clone was found once. J is TRBJ2-1 and V is TRBV2; 12 bases align to TRBD2. The ends lost 9 bases at V and 2 bases at J; junction bases unmatched: 2. The germline gives CDR1 SNHLY, CDR2 FYNNEI. This CDR3 has 14 residues. CDR3: CARRLAGAYNEQFF. The CDR3, as DNA: TGTGCCAGAAGACTAGCGGGGGCCTACAATGAGCAGTTCTTC.